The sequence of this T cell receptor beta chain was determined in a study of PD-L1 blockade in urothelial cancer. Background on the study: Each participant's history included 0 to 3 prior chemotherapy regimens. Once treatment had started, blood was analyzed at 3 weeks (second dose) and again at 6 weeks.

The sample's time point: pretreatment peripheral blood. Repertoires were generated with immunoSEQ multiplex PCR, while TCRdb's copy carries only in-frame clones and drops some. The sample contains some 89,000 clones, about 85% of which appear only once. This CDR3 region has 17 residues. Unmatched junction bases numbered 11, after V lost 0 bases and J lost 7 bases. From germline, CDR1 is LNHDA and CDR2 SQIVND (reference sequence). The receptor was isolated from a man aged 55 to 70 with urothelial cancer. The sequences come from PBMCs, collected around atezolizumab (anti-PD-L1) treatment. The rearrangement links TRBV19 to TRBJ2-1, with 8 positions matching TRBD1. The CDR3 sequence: CASSIDPGGMRANEQFF. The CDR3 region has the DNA TGTGCCAGTAGTATAGATCCAGGGGGCATGAGGGCTAATGAGCAGTTCTTC.